This TCR beta chain comes out of a study of CD8+CD57+ T cells in acquired aplastic anemia. The V gene's germline CDR1 is LGHNA and CDR2 YNFKEQ. The J segment lost 3 bases and the V segment lost 5 bases, leaving 3 bases of the junction unmatched. The CDR3 runs to 16 residues. Genomic DNA, serving as template, underwent TCR beta VDJ and CDR3 profiling. A single record per CDR3 protein comes from TCRdb applying MiXCR to the reads. The sample has about 190,000 distinct CDR3 sequences; around 45% are singletons. This clonotype has more than one count but fewer than ten. Sequenced patients had shown CD8+CD57+ cell expansion by flow cytometry.

The chain couples TRBV4-2 to TRBJ2-1; 14 bases agree with TRBD2. The receptor comes from a human donor with aplastic anemia. The sequenced sample was sorted CD4+, CD8+, or CD8+CD57+ T cells (not recorded which) from PBMCs. The CDR3 region has the DNA TGTGCCAGCAGCACGGGACTAGCGGGGGTCTACAATGAGCAGTTCTTC. Translation gives CASSTGLAGVYNEQFF.